The 18 T cell receptor beta chains reported below all come from one sample, sequenced in a study of T cells in Graves' hyperthyroidism and ophthalmopathy. There were TCR beta CDR3 regions amplified from RNA transcripts. In the first-round RT-PCR of the TCR CDR3, the HTBI primer set was used. TCRdb processed the multiplex PCR reads anew with MiXCR; each CDR3 protein has one entry. The table has 350,000 to 400,000 distinct CDR3 sequences, approximately 14% seen once; the top ten hold 9.5% to 12%. Sequenced material: blood. The origin of the receptors is a woman aged 55-75 years with Graves' hyperthyroidism.

The V call is TRBV7-8, the J call TRBJ2-1; perhaps D is TRBD1 or TRBD2 (5 bases each). This CDR3 is built from 11 residues. V was cut by 5 bases and J by 9 bases, with 8 bases left in between. Germline V gives CDR1 SGHVS, CDR2 FQNEAQ. CDR3 nucleotides: TGTGCCAGCAGCCGGGGACCTGAGCAGTTCTTC. Encoded protein: CASSRGPEQFF.

This clonotype came up many times. The chain couples TRBV30 to TRBJ2-3; possibly TRBD1 for D (6 bases). The V end lost 4 bases, the J end lost 1 base, and 15 bases lay between the germline ends. The CDR3 has 15 amino acids. Germline V gives CDR1 GTSNPN, CDR2 SVGIG (reference sequence). The CDR3 reads CAWTLGTTRTDTQYF. CDR3 nucleotide sequence: TGTGCCTGGACTCTCGGGACAACCCGCACAGATACGCAGTATTTT.

This clonotype was observed at least ten times. The chain uses TRBV3-1 and TRBJ2-1; D possibly corresponds to TRBD2 (6 bases). This CDR3 region has 17 residues. CDR1 and CDR2 (germline): LGHDT, YNNKEL (reference sequence). Trimming took off 0 bases at V and 4 bases at J, with 16 bases between the two ends. The CDR3 loop is CASSQDGVLANYNEQFF. The CDR3 DNA follows: TGTGCCAGCAGCCAAGATGGTGTACTAGCCAATTACAATGAGCAGTTCTTC.

The chain combines TRBV7-9 with TRBJ1-3; D uncertain. The V and J ends lost 4 bases and 7 bases respectively, with 11 bases between them. Germline V lookup: CDR1 SEHNR, CDR2 FQNEAQ (reference sequence). This CDR3 is built from 13 residues. CDR3 sequence: CASSSLSPNTIYF. The CDR3 region has the DNA TGTGCCAGCAGCTCCCTATCACCGAACACCATATATTTT.

This clonotype was found many times. J is TRBJ2-3 and V is TRBV18; no clear D gene. The CDR3 totals 14 residues. V was cut by 0 bases and J by 4 bases, with 8 bases left in between. Germline V gives CDR1 KGHSH, CDR2 LQKENI. Here the CDR3 DNA reads TGTGCCAGCTCACCACCGCAGAGCGCAGATACGCAGTATTTT. As protein: CASSPPQSADTQYF. Full variable domain (outside the CDR3, taken from reference TRBV18 and TRBJ2-3): NAGVMQNPRHLVRRRGQEARLRCSPMKGHSHVYWYRQLPEEGLKFMVYLQKENIIDESGMPKERFSAEFPKEGPSILRIQQVVRGDSAAYFCASSPPQSADTQYFGPGTRLTVL.

Ten or more counts support this clonotype. The genes are TRBV7-2 and TRBJ2-1, with D hard to call. The germline V gene has CDR1 SGHTA and CDR2 FQGNSA. V lost 5 bases, J lost 8 bases, and 13 bases lay in between. CDR3 size: 13 residues. CDR3 coding DNA: TGTGCCAGCAGCGCCGGGCAGATCTATGAGCAGTTCTTC. Protein product: CASSAGQIYEQFF.

This clonotype was picked up many times. The chain has TRBV20-1 and TRBJ2-5; D not certain. This CDR3 is built from 13 residues. Trimming took off 0 bases at V and 2 bases at J, with 7 bases between the two ends. In germline, CDR1 is DFQATT, CDR2 SNEGSKA (reference sequence). The CDR3 coding sequence is TGCAGTGCTAGAGATCCACAGCAAGAGACCCAGTACTTC. This translates into CSARDPQQETQYF.

This clonotype came up many times. The junction departs from the called germline gene at one end, perhaps through a read error. J is TRBJ1-2 and V is TRBV28; perhaps TRBD1 as D (5 bases). CDR3 size: 13 residues. Per the germline V gene, CDR1 is MDHEN and CDR2 is SYDVKM. The CDR3 here is CASSPGTGYDYTF. The CDR3 coding sequence is TGTGCCAGCAGTCCAGGGACTGGATATGACTACACCTTC.

This clonotype was seen at least ten times. The rearrangement uses TRBV20-1 and TRBJ1-6; 8 bases are a match to TRBD1. Germline lookup yields CDR1 DFQATT and CDR2 SNEGSKA (reference sequence). The CDR3 totals 14 residues. The ends lost 6 bases at V and 0 bases at J; junction bases unmatched: 1. The CDR3 sequence: CSARGPSYNSPLHF. CDR3 nucleotide sequence: TGCAGTGCCAGGGGGCCCTCCTATAATTCACCCCTCCACTTT.

This clonotype was counted ten times or more. This chain joins TRBV2 and TRBJ2-5, with 14 bases that match TRBD2. This CDR3 is built from 19 residues. Germline values: CDR1 SNHLY, CDR2 FYNNEI. V shed 10 bases, J shed 1 base, and the junction held 17 bases outside the gene matches. The CDR3 loop is CATSLAGTSGRGGQETQYF. Here the CDR3 DNA reads TGTGCCACCTCCCTGGCTGGGACTAGCGGGAGAGGGGGCCAAGAGACCCAGTACTTC. Full variable domain (outside the CDR3, taken from reference TRBV2 and TRBJ2-5): EPEVTQTPSHQVTQMGQEVILRCVPISNHLYFYWYRQILGQKVEFLVSFYNNEISEKSEIFDDQFSVERPDGSNFTLKIRSTKLEDSAMYFCATSLAGTSGRGGQETQYFGPGTRLLVL.

Points on this clonotype: This may be a read error: a much more frequent sequence differs by one nucleotide. J is TRBJ1-5 and V is TRBV19; D is perhaps TRBD1 (5 bases). Germline V lookup: CDR1 LNHDA, CDR2 SQIVND (reference sequence). The ends were cut back, 7 bases at V and 7 bases at J, with 14 bases in the middle. The CDR3 contains 13 residues. CDR3 in amino acids: CASTWQEGQPQHF. The DNA for the CDR3 is TGTGCCAGTACTTGGCAGGAGGGGCAGCCCCAGCATTTT.

The rearrangement links TRBV28 to TRBJ1-2; TRBD1 matches 7 bases. Germline V lookup: CDR1 MDHEN, CDR2 SYDVKM. Trimming took 6 bases from V and 8 from J; bases not matched to a gene: 9. The length of the CDR3 is 13 residues. The CDR3 DNA reads as TGTGCCAGCAGACGGACAGGTCCGGTGGGCTACACCTTC. It is translated as CASRRTGPVGYTF.

In this sample, this clonotype turned up many times. CDR3 loop: CASSSSGLSYNEQFF. As DNA, the CDR3 is TGTGCCAGCAGCTCGTCGGGACTCTCCTACAATGAGCAGTTCTTC. The rearrangement joins TRBV11-1 to TRBJ2-1; a possible D gene is TRBD2 (6 bases). The ends were cut back, 4 bases at V and 0 bases at J, with 10 bases in the middle. Germline V gives CDR1 SGHAT, CDR2 FQDESV (reference sequence). The CDR3 spans 15 residues.

The chain carries TRBV30 and TRBJ2-4; no reliable D call. Germline lookup yields CDR1 GTSNPN and CDR2 SVGIG (reference sequence). Trimming took 5 bases from V and 3 from J, leaving 11 bases between them. This CDR3 contains 13 residues. CDR3 sequence (DNA): TGTGCCTGGGAGCTCAGTGTCAAAAACATTCAGTACTTC. Residues: CAWELSVKNIQYF.

This clonotype was observed at least ten times. The rearrangement joins TRBV24-1 to TRBJ2-3, with D possibly called TRBD1 or TRBD2 (5 bases each). V lost 0 bases to trimming and J lost 5 bases, with 20 bases between them. Germline assignment: CDR1 KGHDR and CDR2 SFDVKD. The length of the CDR3 is 18 residues. The DNA for the CDR3 is TGTGCCACCAGTGATTTGCGGGATCACCCCTGGGGGATAGATACGCAGTATTTT. It yields the protein CATSDLRDHPWGIDTQYF.

This clonotype was detected ten times or more. The rearrangement links TRBV30 to TRBJ2-1; D is undetermined. CDR3 length: 11 residues. V lost 6 bases and J 3 bases, leaving 6 bases between the germline ends. Germline V CDR1 and CDR2: GTSNPN, SVGIG (reference sequence). The CDR3 sequence is CACNSYNEQFF. In nucleotides, the CDR3 is TGTGCCTGTAACAGCTACAATGAGCAGTTCTTC.

The rearrangement joins TRBV20-1 to TRBJ2-5; 12 bases align to TRBD2. CDR1 is DFQATT and CDR2 is SNEGSKA in the germline V gene (reference sequence). Unmatched junction bases numbered 7, after V lost 6 bases and J lost 5 bases. This CDR3 region has 14 residues. CDR3 loop: CSAEATSGSETQYF. As DNA, the CDR3 is TGCAGTGCCGAAGCGACTAGCGGGAGCGAGACCCAGTACTTC.

There are many counts of this clonotype. The V gene is TRBV20-1, the J gene TRBJ2-3; 10 nucleotides align to TRBD2. The CDR3 has 16 residues. Germline CDR1 is DFQATT and CDR2 is SNEGSKA (reference sequence). The ends lost 3 bases at V and 7 bases at J; junction bases unmatched: 13. CDR3 nucleotide sequence: TGCAGTGCTAGCTTCCCGGCTAGCGGGAGTTTGAATACGCAGTATTTT. This gives the protein CSASFPASGSLNTQYF.